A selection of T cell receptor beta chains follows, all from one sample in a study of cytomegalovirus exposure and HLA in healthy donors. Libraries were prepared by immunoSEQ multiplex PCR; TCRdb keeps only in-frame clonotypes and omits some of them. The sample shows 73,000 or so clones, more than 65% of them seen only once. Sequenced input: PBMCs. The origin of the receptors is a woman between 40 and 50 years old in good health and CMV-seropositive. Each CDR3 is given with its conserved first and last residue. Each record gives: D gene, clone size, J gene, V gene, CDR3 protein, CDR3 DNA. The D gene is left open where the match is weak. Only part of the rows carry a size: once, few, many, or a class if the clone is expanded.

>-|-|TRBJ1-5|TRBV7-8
CASSFYNQPQHF
TGTGCCAGCAGCTTTTATAATCAGCCCCAGCATTTT
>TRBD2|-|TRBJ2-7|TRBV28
CASSPLGGGTSGTYEQYF
TGTGCCAGCAGTCCTTTGGGTGGGGGGACTAGCGGGACATACGAGCAGTACTTC
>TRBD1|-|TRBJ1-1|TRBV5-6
CASAMGTGQRSKAFF
TGTGCCTCAGCTATGGGGACAGGGCAACGCTCTAAAGCTTTCTTT
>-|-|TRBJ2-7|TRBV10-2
CASSVSVGPTEQYF
TGCGCCAGCAGTGTAAGCGTGGGTCCTACTGAGCAGTACTTC
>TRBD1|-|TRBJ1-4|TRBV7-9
CASSSKGTGVTNEKLFF
TGTGCCAGCAGCTCGAAAGGGACAGGGGTCACTAATGAAAAACTGTTTTTT
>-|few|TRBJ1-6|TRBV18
CASSPQTDSGTLHF
TGTGCCAGCTCACCCCAGACGGACAGCGGTACCCTCCACTTT
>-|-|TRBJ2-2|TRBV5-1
CASSLSPDRITGELFF
TGCGCCAGCAGCTTGTCCCCCGACAGGATCACCGGGGAGCTGTTTTTT
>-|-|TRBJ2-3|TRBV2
CASTNGGGTRTDTQYF
TGTGCCAGCACCAACGGCGGGGGCACACGCACAGATACGCAGTATTTT
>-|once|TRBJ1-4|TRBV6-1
CASRVRGTGEKLFF
TGTGCCAGCAGGGTCAGGGGTACTGGGGAAAAACTGTTTTTT
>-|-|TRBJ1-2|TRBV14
CASSQARAYGYTF
TGTGCCAGCAGCCAAGCCAGGGCCTATGGCTACACCTTC
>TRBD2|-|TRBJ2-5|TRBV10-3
CAISASLGTSDNLQETQYF
TGTGCCATCAGTGCTAGTCTGGGGACTAGCGATAACTTACAAGAGACCCAGTACTTC
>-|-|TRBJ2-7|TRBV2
CAYYRESSEQYF
TGTGCCTATTACAGGGAATCGAGCGAGCAGTACTTC
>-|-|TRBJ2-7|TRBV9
CASSGQGNYEQYF
TGTGCCAGCAGCGGGCAGGGAAACTACGAGCAGTACTTC
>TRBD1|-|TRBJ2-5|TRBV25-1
CASSVGTGSREQYF
TGTGCCAGCAGTGTTGGGACAGGGAGTAGGGAGCAGTACTTC
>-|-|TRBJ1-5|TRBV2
CASSGPGAPGNQPQHF
TGTGCCAGCAGCGGACCGGGAGCCCCCGGCAATCAGCCCCAGCATTTT
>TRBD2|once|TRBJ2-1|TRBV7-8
CASSLALLAGGPEQFF
TGTGCCAGCAGCTTAGCGCTTTTAGCGGGAGGGCCTGAGCAGTTCTTC
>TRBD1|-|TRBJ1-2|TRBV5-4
CASSFRDRGNYGYTF
TGTGCCAGCAGCTTCCGGGACAGGGGAAACTATGGCTACACCTTC
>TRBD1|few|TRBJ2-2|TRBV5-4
CASSPDRAGGELFF
TGTGCCAGCAGCCCGGACAGGGCTGGCGGGGAGCTGTTTTTT
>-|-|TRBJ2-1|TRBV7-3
CASSPQASPYNEQFF
TGTGCCAGCAGCCCCCAGGCAAGCCCATACAATGAGCAGTTCTTC
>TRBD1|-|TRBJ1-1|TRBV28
CASRRTGVTEAFF
TGTGCCAGCAGACGGACAGGGGTCACTGAAGCTTTCTTT
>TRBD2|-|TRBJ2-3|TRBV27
CASSSIHPGLAGGAGDTQYF
TGTGCCAGCAGCTCCATCCACCCGGGACTAGCGGGAGGGGCGGGAGATACGCAGTATTTT
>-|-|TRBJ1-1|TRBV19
CASMKGHLNTEAFF
TGTGCCAGTATGAAGGGACACCTGAACACTGAAGCTTTCTTT
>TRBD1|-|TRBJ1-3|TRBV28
CASSFAGGVGNTIYF
TGTGCCAGCAGTTTCGCAGGGGGCGTTGGAAACACCATATATTTT
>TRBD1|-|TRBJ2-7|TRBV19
CASSSRTGYEQYF
TGTGCCAGTAGTTCCAGGACAGGGTACGAGCAGTACTTC
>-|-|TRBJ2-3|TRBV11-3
CASSTRDTDTQYF
TGTGCCAGCAGTACTAGAGACACAGATACGCAGTATTTT
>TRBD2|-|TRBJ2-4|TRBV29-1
CSVTSGGYIQYF
TGCAGCGTTACTAGCGGGGGTTACATTCAGTACTTC
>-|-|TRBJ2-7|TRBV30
CAWSVGGVSYEQYF
TGTGCCTGGAGCGTAGGGGGAGTTTCCTACGAGCAGTACTTC
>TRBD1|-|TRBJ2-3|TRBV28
CASSQGVSSTDTQYF
TGTGCCAGCTCCCAGGGGGTATCTAGCACAGATACGCAGTATTTT